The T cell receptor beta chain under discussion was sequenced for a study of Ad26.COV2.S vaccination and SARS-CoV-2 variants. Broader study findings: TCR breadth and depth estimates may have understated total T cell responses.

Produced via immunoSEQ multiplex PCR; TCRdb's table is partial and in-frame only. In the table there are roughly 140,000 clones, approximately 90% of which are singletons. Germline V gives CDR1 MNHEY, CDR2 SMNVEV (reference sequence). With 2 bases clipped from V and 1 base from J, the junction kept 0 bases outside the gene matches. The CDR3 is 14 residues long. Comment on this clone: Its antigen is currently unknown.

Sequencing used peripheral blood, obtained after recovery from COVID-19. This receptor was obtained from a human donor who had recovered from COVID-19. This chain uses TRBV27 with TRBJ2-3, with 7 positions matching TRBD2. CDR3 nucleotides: TGTGCCAGCAGTTTACGGGGGGGCACAGATACGCAGTATTTT. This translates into CASSLRGGTDTQYF.